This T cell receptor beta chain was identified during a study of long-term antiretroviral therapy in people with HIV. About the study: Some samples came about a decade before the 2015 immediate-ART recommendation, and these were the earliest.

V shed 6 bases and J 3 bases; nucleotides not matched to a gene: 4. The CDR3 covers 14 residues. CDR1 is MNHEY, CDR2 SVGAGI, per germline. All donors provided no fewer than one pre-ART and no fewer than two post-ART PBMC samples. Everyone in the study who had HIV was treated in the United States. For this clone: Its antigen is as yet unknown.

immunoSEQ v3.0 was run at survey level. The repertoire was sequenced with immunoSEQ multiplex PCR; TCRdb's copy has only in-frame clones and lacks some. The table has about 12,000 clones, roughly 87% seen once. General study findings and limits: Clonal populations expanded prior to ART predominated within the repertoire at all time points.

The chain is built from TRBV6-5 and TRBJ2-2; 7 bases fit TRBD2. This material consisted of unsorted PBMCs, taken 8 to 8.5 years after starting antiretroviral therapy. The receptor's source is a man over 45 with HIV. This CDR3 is CASRERGDTGELFF. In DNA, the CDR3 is TGTGCCAGCAGGGAGCGGGGTGACACCGGGGAGCTGTTTTTT.